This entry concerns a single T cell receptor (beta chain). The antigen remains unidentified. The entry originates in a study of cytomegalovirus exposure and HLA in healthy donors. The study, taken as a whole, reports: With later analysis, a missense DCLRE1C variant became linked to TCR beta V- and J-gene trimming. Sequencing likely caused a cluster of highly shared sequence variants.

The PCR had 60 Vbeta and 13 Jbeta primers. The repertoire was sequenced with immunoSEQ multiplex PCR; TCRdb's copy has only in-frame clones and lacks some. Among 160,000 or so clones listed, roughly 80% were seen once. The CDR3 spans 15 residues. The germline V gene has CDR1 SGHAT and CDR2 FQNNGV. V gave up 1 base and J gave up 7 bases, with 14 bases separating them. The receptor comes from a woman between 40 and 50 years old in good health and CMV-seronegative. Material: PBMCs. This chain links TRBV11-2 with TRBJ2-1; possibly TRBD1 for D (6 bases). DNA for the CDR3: TGTGCCAGCAGCTTAGGTTGGACAGAGACTAATGAGCAGTTCTTC. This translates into CASSLGWTETNEQFF.